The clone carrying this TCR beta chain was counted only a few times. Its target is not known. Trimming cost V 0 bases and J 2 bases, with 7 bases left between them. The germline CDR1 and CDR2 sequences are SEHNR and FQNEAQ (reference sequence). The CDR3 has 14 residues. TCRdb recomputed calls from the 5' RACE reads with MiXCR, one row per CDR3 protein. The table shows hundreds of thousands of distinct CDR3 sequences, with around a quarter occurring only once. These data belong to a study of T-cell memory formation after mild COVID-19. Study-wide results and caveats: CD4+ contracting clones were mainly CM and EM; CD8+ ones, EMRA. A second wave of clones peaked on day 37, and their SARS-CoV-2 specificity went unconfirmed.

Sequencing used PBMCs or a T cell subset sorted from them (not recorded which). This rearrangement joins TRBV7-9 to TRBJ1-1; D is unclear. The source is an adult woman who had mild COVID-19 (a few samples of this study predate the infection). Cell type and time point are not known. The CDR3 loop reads CASSLASANTEAFF. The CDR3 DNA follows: TGTGCCAGCAGCTTAGCCAGTGCCAACACTGAAGCTTTCTTT.